This TCR beta chain was recovered during a study of blood T cell repertoires in COVID-19. Study-wide background: PBMCs, B-cell-depleted T cells, or T cells were the source of the cDNA or gDNA that made up the material.

Germline loops: CDR1 SGHAT, CDR2 FQNNGV. The CDR3 covers 14 residues. Trimming shortened V by 4 bases and J by 2 bases, and 11 bases separated the two germline ends. The assay was immunoSEQ multiplex PCR, and TCRdb's table has in-frame clones only and misses some. This repertoire shows around 300,000 clones, roughly nine tenths found once; its top ten account for 2% to 2.5%. This TCR was sampled from a woman aged 18-29 years who had recovered from COVID-19. Sequenced material: PBMCs or T cells enriched from blood (not recorded which). The chain combines TRBV11-2 with TRBJ2-5; TRBD1 might be the D (6 bases). The CDR3 loop is CASSSGDPQETQYF. The CDR3 DNA reads as TGTGCCAGCAGCTCAGGGGACCCTCAAGAGACCCAGTACTTC.